Below, one T cell receptor (beta chain) is given with its context. There are 15 residues in the CDR3. With V trimmed by 2 bases and J by 2 bases, 3 bases remained unmatched. Germline lookup yields CDR1 ENHRY and CDR2 SYGVKD. Sequencing used immunoSEQ multiplex PCR; TCRdb keeps in-frame clones, though not all of them. Among some 200,000 clones listed, about three quarters were seen once. The sample is drawn from a study of blood T cell repertoires in COVID-19. Overall study: T cells, B-cell-depleted T cells, or PBMCs supplied cDNA or gDNA.

Source material: peripheral blood. This receptor was obtained from a woman in her 70s with acute or convalescent COVID-19. This chain uses TRBV10-3 with TRBJ2-7, with 10 bases matching TRBD2. This CDR3 reads CAISETSGVTYEQYF. CDR3 bases: TGTGCCATCAGTGAGACTAGCGGGGTTACCTACGAGCAGTACTTC.